A selection of T cell receptor beta chains follows, all from one sample in a study of T cell repertoires in cytomegalovirus infection. TCRdb used MiXCR to reprocess the reads, holding one entry per CDR3 protein. The table shows approximately 300,000 distinct CDR3 sequences, with about 25% occurring only once. Antigen specificity for these receptors is unknown. Sequenced here: cultured PBMCs, sampled from culture after CMV antigen stimulation. These receptors were taken from a human donor in good health (CMV status not recorded). Some clones in this sample may be carry-over from other donors' samples. Each CDR3 is given with its conserved first and last residue. The D gene is left open where the match is weak. The size field is filled for only some rows; it gives once, few, many or a size class.

clone_size	v_call	cdr3_length	j_call	d_call	cdr3_nt	cdr3_aa
.	TRBV12-3/TRBV12-4	14	TRBJ1-3	.	TGTGCCAGCAGTTTCAGTTCGGCAGGAAACACCATATATTTT	CASSFSSAGNTIYF
many	TRBV6-1	15	TRBJ2-3	TRBD1	TGTGCCAGCAGTGTGACAGGGGTGAACACAGATACGCAGTATTTT	CASSVTGVNTDTQYF
many	TRBV12-3/TRBV12-4	12	TRBJ2-1	.	TGTGCCAGCAGTTTCAGCGTAGGTGAGCAGTTCTTC	CASSFSVGEQFF
.	TRBV4-3	16	TRBJ2-2	TRBD2	TGCGCCAGCAGCCAAGGGGGAGCGGGAGGTTCCGGGGAGCTGTTTTTT	CASSQGGAGGSGELFF
few	TRBV20-1	13	TRBJ2-7	TRBD1	TGCAGTGTTACCCCGGGACAGGGCTACGAGCAGTACTTC	CSVTPGQGYEQYF
few	TRBV24-1	15	TRBJ2-5	TRBD1	TGTGCCACCAGTGATGGGACAGGGAACAGGGAGACCCAGTACTTC	CATSDGTGNRETQYF
few	TRBV7-2	13	TRBJ2-2	.	TGTGCCAGCAGCGGCCTACTCGGCGGGGAGCTGTTTTTT	CASSGLLGGELFF
.	TRBV13	17	TRBJ2-7	TRBD2	TGTGCCAGCAGCTTCCAGTCGAGACTAGCGGGAACCTACGAGCAGTACTTC	CASSFQSRLAGTYEQYF
.	TRBV20-1	15	TRBJ2-5	.	TGCAGTGCCCCCAGGGCTTTAGGGGAGCAAGAGACCCAGTACTTC	CSAPRALGEQETQYF
.	TRBV7-9	16	TRBJ2-5	TRBD2	TGTGCCAGCAGCTTGCCCCGTAGCGGGGCTCGGGAGACCCAGTACTTC	CASSLPRSGARETQYF
few	TRBV7-2	13	TRBJ1-1	.	TGTGCCAGCAGCTTAGACCACGGCGCTGAAGCTTTCTTT	CASSLDHGAEAFF
.	TRBV19	16	TRBJ1-5	.	TGTGCCAGTAGCTCAAAAGGTCCGCAGGGTGGCCAGCCCCAGCATTTT	CASSSKGPQGGQPQHF
.	TRBV12-3/TRBV12-4	17	TRBJ2-2	.	TGTGCCAGCAGTCAACAGGGAGTAGCGGCCTACACCGGGGAGCTGTTTTTT	CASSQQGVAAYTGELFF
.	TRBV11-2	15	TRBJ1-6	TRBD1	TGTGCCAGCAGCAACCGACAGGGCTATAATTCACCCCTCCACTTT	CASSNRQGYNSPLHF
few	TRBV9	15	TRBJ2-1	TRBD2	TGTGCCAGCAGCGTAGGTGGCGGGAGTTTGGATGAGCAGTTCTTC	CASSVGGGSLDEQFF
few	TRBV10-2	17	TRBJ1-1	TRBD1	TGCGCCAGCAAGCCGGGACAGGGGTACCCCCCGAACACTGAAGCTTTCTTT	CASKPGQGYPPNTEAFF
many	TRBV7-2	15	TRBJ2-7	.	TGTGCCAGCAGCTTAGAAGCGGGTGGCTCCTACGAGCAGTACTTC	CASSLEAGGSYEQYF
few	TRBV6-2/TRBV6-3	16	TRBJ2-1	TRBD2	TGTGCCAGCAGTTACCACCCTAGCGGGAGTTACAATGAGCAGTTCTTC	CASSYHPSGSYNEQFF
.	TRBV7-2	17	TRBJ2-7	TRBD2	TGTGCCAGCAGCCGGCGGACTAGCGGGGAATTTTCCTACGAGCAGTACTTC	CASSRRTSGEFSYEQYF
.	TRBV7-9	13	TRBJ2-5	.	TGTGCCAGCAGCTTCTCAGCTCAAGAGACCCAGTACTTC	CASSFSAQETQYF
many	TRBV12-3/TRBV12-4	17	TRBJ2-2	TRBD2	TGTGCCAGCAGTCATCTAGCGGGGCCTGGCGGCACCGGGGAGCTGTTTTTT	CASSHLAGPGGTGELFF
.	TRBV7-2	16	TRBJ2-3	.	TGTGCCAGCAGCTCCCGACAGACCTATAGCACAGATACGCAGTATTTT	CASSSRQTYSTDTQYF
.	TRBV4-1	15	TRBJ2-7	TRBD2	TGCGCCAGCAGCCAAGTCCTGGGGAGGGCCTACGAGCAGTACTTC	CASSQVLGRAYEQYF
.	TRBV7-2	17	TRBJ2-1	.	TGTGCCAGCAGACCAGGTCTGAGCGGTGGGTCCTACAATGAGCAGTTCTTC	CASRPGLSGGSYNEQFF
many	TRBV7-2	15	TRBJ2-1	.	TGTGCCAGCAGCCAGGCATCGGGTGTCTACAATGAGCAGTTCTTC	CASSQASGVYNEQFF
.	TRBV5-6	13	TRBJ2-1	.	TGTGCCAGCAGCTTGGCCCCTGCGTATGAGCAGTTCTTC	CASSLAPAYEQFF
few	TRBV7-6	15	TRBJ2-5	.	TGTGCCAGCAGCGCCCGGGCTTGGCCCGCGGAGACCCAGTACTTC	CASSARAWPAETQYF
.	TRBV28	13	TRBJ2-1	.	TGTGCCAGCAGTTCGCTCTATATTGGTGAGCAGTTCTTC	CASSSLYIGEQFF
.	TRBV2	15	TRBJ1-5	TRBD1	TGTGCCAGCAGTCAAGACAGGGCCGCCAATCAGCCCCAGCATTTT	CASSQDRAANQPQHF
.	TRBV4-1	15	TRBJ2-7	TRBD1	TGCGCCAGCAGGGGACCGGGACAGGGAATCTACGAGCAGTACTTC	CASRGPGQGIYEQYF
few	TRBV19	15	TRBJ2-1	TRBD2	TGTGCCAGTAGTACCGGACTAGCGGCCTACAATGAGCAGTTCTTC	CASSTGLAAYNEQFF
.	TRBV6-2/TRBV6-3	14	TRBJ2-7	.	TGTGCCAGCATTGACGAGCCAGGGACCTACGAGCAGTACTTC	CASIDEPGTYEQYF